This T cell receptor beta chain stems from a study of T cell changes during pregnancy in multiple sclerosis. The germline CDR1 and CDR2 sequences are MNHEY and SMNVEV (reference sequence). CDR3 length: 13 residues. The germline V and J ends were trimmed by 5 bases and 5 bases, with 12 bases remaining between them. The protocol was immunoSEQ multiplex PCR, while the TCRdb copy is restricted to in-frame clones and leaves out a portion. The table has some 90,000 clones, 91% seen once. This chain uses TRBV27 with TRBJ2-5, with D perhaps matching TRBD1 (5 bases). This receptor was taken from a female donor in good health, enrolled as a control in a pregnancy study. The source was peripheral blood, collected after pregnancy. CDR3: CASSRRSGETQYF. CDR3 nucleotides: TGTGCCAGCAGTCGGCGGTCAGGGGAGACCCAGTACTTC.